Sequencing of this TCR beta chain was carried out in a study of OX40 agonist ivuxolimab in advanced cancers. Whole-study results and caveats: Partial responders dosed at 0.1-3.0 mg/kg displayed clonal expansion ranking among the lowest.

This CDR3 comprises 16 residues. Germline assignment: CDR1 SEHNR and CDR2 FQNEAQ (reference sequence). V gave up 1 base and J gave up 3 bases; unmatched junction bases: 4. Data came from immunoSEQ multiplex PCR; TCRdb stores just in-frame clones and leaves some out. In the table there are some 80,000 clones, roughly 90% of which are singletons. A remark on this clone: Its antigen remains unknown.

With autoimmune disease history or systemic immunosuppression, patients were excluded. This TCR was sampled from an adult with an advanced solid tumor such as melanoma, head and neck, liver or kidney cancer. The rearrangement links TRBV7-9 to TRBJ2-1, with 9 bases matching TRBD2. This specimen was CD4+ or CD8+ T cells sorted from blood, taken in a trial of the OX40 agonist ivuxolimab. The DNA of the CDR3 is TGTGCCAGCAGCTTAGTGGGGACTAGCATCTACAATGAGCAGTTCTTC. Protein: CASSLVGTSIYNEQFF.